The 4 T cell receptor beta chains below come from one sample, sequenced in a study of T cell repertoires in cytomegalovirus infection. TCRdb re-called the reads through MiXCR, storing one row per CDR3 protein. The sample consists of 200,000 to 250,000 distinct CDR3 sequences, around 35% of them appearing once. For these receptors, no antigen is known. The sample consisted of CD8+ T cells from cultured PBMCs, taken from culture after CMV antigen stimulation. The receptors here all came from a human donor in good health (CMV status not recorded). Some clones in this sample may be carry-over from other donors' samples.

The V gene is TRBV7-8, the J gene TRBJ1-5, with 12 positions matching TRBD1. The CDR3 runs to 16 residues. Per the germline V gene, CDR1 is SGHVS and CDR2 is FQNEAQ. Trimming at V came to 5 bases and at J to 0 bases, leaving 2 bases not matched to a gene. This chain's CDR3 is CASSGDRGLSNQPQHF. The CDR3, as DNA: TGTGCCAGCAGCGGGGACAGGGGGCTTAGCAATCAGCCCCAGCATTTT.

This clonotype was recorded a few times. The chain recombines TRBV7-9 with TRBJ2-2; D unresolved. This CDR3 region has 13 residues. Trimming took off 5 bases at V and 5 bases at J, with 9 bases between the two ends. Germline CDR1 and CDR2: SEHNR and FQNEAQ (reference sequence). CDR3 region: CASSRGETGELFF. CDR3 bases: TGTGCCAGCAGCCGCGGAGAGACCGGGGAGCTGTTTTTT.

Only a few counts were recorded for this clonotype. The chain combines TRBV6-2 or TRBV6-3 with TRBJ2-7; tentative D call: TRBD1 (6 bases). The CDR3 length is 15 residues. V dropped 8 bases and J dropped 4 bases, with 21 bases sitting between them. CDR1 and CDR2 (germline): MNHEY, SVGEGT. The CDR3 region is CASGDRDISFYEQYF. The CDR3 DNA sequence: TGTGCCAGCGGGGACCGGGACATTTCCTTTTACGAGCAGTACTTC.

In this sample, this clonotype turned up a few times. The chain links TRBV10-1 to TRBJ2-1, with 10 bases lining up with TRBD2. The junction had 9 bases not matched to a gene; V was cut back by 6 bases and J by 10 bases. The CDR3 runs to 14 residues. Germline V gene data show CDR1 as WNHNN and CDR2 as SYGVQD (reference sequence). CDR3 protein: CASSPTSGPGEQFF. The CDR3 nucleotides are TGCGCCAGCAGCCCGACTAGCGGGCCCGGGGAGCAGTTCTTC.